The 32 T cell receptor beta chains below come from one sample, sequenced in a study of graft-versus-host responses after intestinal transplantation. Libraries were prepared by immunoSEQ multiplex PCR; TCRdb keeps only in-frame clonotypes and omits some of them. The sample holds more than 95,000 clones, 90% seen once. No antigen has been assigned to these receptors. The starting material was unstimulated CD4+ T cells sorted from spleen or lymph node cells, obtained before intestinal transplant. The receptor source for this set is a human donor who received an intestinal transplant.

J is TRBJ1-2 and V is TRBV9; 12 bases line up with TRBD1. The germline V gene encodes CDR1 SGDLS and CDR2 YYNGEE. The V gene end was trimmed by 3 bases and the J gene end by 6 bases; junction bases not matched to a gene: 3. This CDR3 region has 14 residues. CDR3: CASSARDRGHGYTF. The CDR3, as DNA: TGTGCCAGCAGCGCCAGGGACAGGGGGCATGGCTACACCTTC.

V and J are TRBV6-1 and TRBJ1-6; no firm D call. The V and J ends lost 4 bases and 10 bases respectively, with 14 bases between them. Germline V gives CDR1 MNHNS, CDR2 SASEGT. The CDR3 is made up of 14 amino acids. CDR3 sequence (DNA): TGTGCCAGCAGTGGGCCGGCGGCCGGATCACCCCTCCACTTT. As protein: CASSGPAAGSPLHF.

J is TRBJ1-4 and V is TRBV5-8; D call uncertain. The CDR3 has 11 residues. V lost 7 bases and J 4 bases, leaving 5 bases between the germline ends. Per the germline V gene, CDR1 is SGHTS and CDR2 is YDEGEE. Here the CDR3 reads CASGGNEKLFF. CDR3 DNA: TGTGCCAGCGGAGGTAATGAAAAACTGTTTTTT.

The chain has TRBV5-4 and TRBJ1-2; 10 positions match TRBD1. In germline, CDR1 is SGHNT, CDR2 YYREEE (reference sequence). CDR3 length equals 16 residues. Trimming removed 4 bases from V and 6 bases from J; junction bases left unmatched: 12. CDR3 DNA sequence: TGTGCCAGCAGCCCAGGCTTCACCGGGACAGGGGATGGCTACACCTTC. Translated: CASSPGFTGTGDGYTF.

The chain combines TRBV28 with TRBJ2-7; D unresolved. The CDR3 consists of 14 residues. From germline, CDR1 is MDHEN and CDR2 SYDVKM. With 5 bases removed from V and 2 bases from J, the gap between germline ends came to 13 bases. CDR3 amino acids: CASSSASPTYEQYF. The CDR3 DNA sequence: TGTGCCAGCAGTAGCGCCAGCCCCACCTACGAGCAGTACTTC.

V is TRBV11-2 and J is TRBJ2-1; 8 positions agree with TRBD1. CDR1 is SGHAT, CDR2 FQNNGV, per germline. The ends lost 4 bases at V and 8 bases at J; junction bases unmatched: 4. The CDR3 is made up of 13 amino acids. The CDR3 loop reads CASSSDRGDEQFF. The CDR3 nucleotides are TGTGCCAGCAGCTCCGACAGGGGCGATGAGCAGTTCTTC.

This chain uses TRBV28 with TRBJ1-2, with TRBD1 matching over 12 bases. The CDR3 is made up of 15 amino acids. Germline CDR1 MDHEN, CDR2 SYDVKM. V was pared by 11 bases and J by 6 bases, with 13 bases of the junction left unmatched. CDR3 coding DNA: TGTGCCGGCTCCCGCGGGACAGGGGGCCCGAATGGCTACACCTTC. Its protein is CAGSRGTGGPNGYTF.

The chain is built from TRBV5-1 and TRBJ2-3, with D perhaps TRBD1 (5 bases). This CDR3 is built from 14 residues. Germline assignment: CDR1 SGHRS and CDR2 YFSETQ. The germline V and J ends were trimmed by 6 bases and 2 bases, with 13 bases remaining between them. CDR3 bases: TGCGCCAGCACCAAAAACAGGCTCACAGATACGCAGTATTTT. Its translation is CASTKNRLTDTQYF. The full variable domain, in which reference TRBV5-1 and TRBJ2-3 provide the parts outside the CDR3, is KAGVTQTPRYLIKTRGQQVTLSCSPISGHRSVSWYQQTPGQGLQFLFEYFSETQRNKGNFPGRFSGRQFSNSRSEMNVSTLELGDSALYLCASTKNRLTDTQYFGPGTRLTVL.

The rearrangement uses TRBV12-5 and TRBJ1-1; D perhaps matches TRBD1 (5 bases). The V end lost 5 bases, the J end lost 0 bases, and 10 bases lay between the germline ends. CDR3 length: 14 amino acids. Germline V lookup: CDR1 LGHNT, CDR2 FRNRAP. In nucleotides, the CDR3 is TGTGCTAGTGGTGACCAGGGAATGAACACTGAAGCTTTCTTT. This translates into CASGDQGMNTEAFF.

This rearrangement joins TRBV29-1 to TRBJ2-3, with TRBD1 matching over 9 bases. Per germline, CDR1 SQVTM and CDR2 ANQGSEA. V shed 8 bases, J shed 2 bases, and the junction held 5 bases outside the gene matches. The length of the CDR3 is 13 residues. The CDR3 DNA reads as TGCAGCTCCGGACAGGGGAACACAGATACGCAGTATTTT. Its translation is CSSGQGNTDTQYF.

The chain uses TRBV7-9 and TRBJ2-1, with D maybe TRBD1 (7 bases). V lost 0 bases to trimming and J lost 7 bases, with 16 bases between them. This CDR3 contains 16 residues. The germline V gene encodes CDR1 SEHNR and CDR2 FQNEAQ (reference sequence). CDR3 protein: CASSLAGGRRGNEQFF. DNA for the CDR3: TGTGCCAGCAGCTTAGCTGGGGGGCGCAGGGGGAATGAGCAGTTCTTC. The variable domain in full, with the rest retrieved from reference TRBV7-9 and TRBJ2-1, is DTGVSQNPRHKITKRGQNVTFRCDPISEHNRLYWYRQTLGQGPEFLTYFQNEAQLEKSRLLSDRFSAERPKGSFSTLEIQRTEQGDSAMYLCASSLAGGRRGNEQFFGPGTRLTVL.

The chain recombines TRBV5-1 with TRBJ2-1, with 11 bases fitting TRBD2. Per the germline V gene, CDR1 is SGHRS and CDR2 is YFSETQ. J was trimmed by 8 bases and V by 0 bases; bases with no gene match: 7. There are 16 residues in the CDR3. CDR3 region: CASSLGVAGGPDEQFF. In DNA, the CDR3 is TGCGCCAGCAGCTTGGGAGTAGCGGGAGGGCCCGATGAGCAGTTCTTC.

V usage is TRBV5-4 and J usage is TRBJ1-2; D remains unclear. CDR3 length: 14 amino acids. Trimming removed 0 bases from V and 5 bases from J, with 11 bases in between. Germline assignment: CDR1 SGHNT and CDR2 YYREEE (reference sequence). The CDR3 DNA reads as TGTGCCAGCAGCTTGGAACCAGGCCCTTATGGCTACACCTTC. Translated, it gives CASSLEPGPYGYTF.

This clone has only a few counts. The chain has TRBV6-1 and TRBJ2-7; D call uncertain. Germline CDR1 and CDR2: MNHNS and SASEGT. Trimming stripped 5 bases from V and 1 base from J, with 9 bases between. The CDR3 length is 13 residues. This CDR3 reads CASSPAQSYEQYF. CDR3 DNA: TGTGCCAGCAGTCCCGCACAATCCTACGAGCAGTACTTC.

The chain employs TRBV5-8 and TRBJ2-3; 13 bases fit TRBD2. CDR1 and CDR2 from the germline V gene are SGHTS and YDEGEE. Trimming took 4 bases from V and 2 from J; bases not matched to a gene: 10. The CDR3 is 18 amino acids. The CDR3 DNA is TGTGCCAGCAGCCTAGGACTAGCGGGGGCCCTTCACACAGATACGCAGTATTTT. It specifies CASSLGLAGALHTDTQYF.

The V and J genes are TRBV2 and TRBJ1-6; 7 nucleotides line up with TRBD1. V dropped 4 bases and J dropped 4; count of bases not matched to a gene: 4. Germline V gene lookup returns CDR1 SNHLY and CDR2 FYNNEI. The CDR3 runs to 15 residues. The CDR3 DNA is TGTGCCAGCAGTGGGTCGACAGGGTATAATTCACCCCTCCACTTT. Translated: CASSGSTGYNSPLHF.

V and J are TRBV7-3 and TRBJ2-5; D might be TRBD2 (6 bases). The CDR3 contains 13 residues. The ends were cut back, 3 bases at V and 4 bases at J, with 9 bases in the middle. CDR1 and CDR2 from the germline V gene are SGHTA and FQGTGA. The CDR3 spells CASSFEAGETQYF. For the CDR3, the DNA is TGTGCCAGCAGCTTCGAAGCGGGAGAGACCCAGTACTTC.

This clone was recorded only once. J is TRBJ1-5 and V is TRBV6-1; maybe TRBD1 (6 bases). Germline V gene sequence: CDR1 MNHNS, CDR2 SASEGT. CDR3 length: 14 amino acids. The germline V and J ends were trimmed by 4 bases and 3 bases, with 10 bases remaining between them. CDR3 residues: CASSAGGPNQPQHF. CDR3 DNA: TGTGCCAGCAGTGCTGGGGGCCCCAATCAGCCCCAGCATTTT.

This chain links TRBV5-1 with TRBJ2-7, with TRBD2 matching over 11 bases. This CDR3 is 16 amino acids long. Germline CDR1 is SGHRS and CDR2 is YFSETQ. The junction had 3 bases not matched to a gene; V was cut back by 0 bases and J by 1 base. CDR3 loop: CASSLVASGGSYEQYF. The CDR3 nucleotides are TGCGCCAGCAGCTTGGTGGCTAGCGGGGGGTCCTACGAGCAGTACTTC.

This rearrangement joins TRBV7-3 to TRBJ1-1; possibly TRBD1 for D (6 bases). This CDR3 region has 13 residues. V dropped 2 bases and J dropped 5 bases, with 9 bases sitting between them. Looked up from germline, CDR1 is SGHTA and CDR2 is FQGTGA. CDR3 coding DNA: TGTGCCAGCAGCTTAGAGGACAGTACTGAAGCTTTCTTT. Residues: CASSLEDSTEAFF.

V gene TRBV2 combines with J gene TRBJ2-2; 8 bases are a match to TRBD1. The CDR3 runs to 15 residues. Germline assignment: CDR1 SNHLY and CDR2 FYNNEI. V lost 7 bases to trimming and J lost 3 bases; unmatched junction nucleotides: 7. The DNA for the CDR3 is TGTGCCAGCACCCCAGACAGGGGAGACACCGGGGAGCTGTTTTTT. It codes for CASTPDRGDTGELFF.

Comments on this clone: The same CDR3 arises from other DNA sequences in this sample as well. This sequence joins TRBV6-5 and TRBJ2-6; D unclear. This CDR3 region has 14 residues. CDR1 is MNHEY, CDR2 SVGAGI, per germline. The V and J ends lost 6 bases and 0 bases respectively, with 6 bases between them. CDR3 bases: TGTGCCAGCAGGACTCCCTCTGGGGCCAACGTCCTGACTTTC. Its protein product is CASRTPSGANVLTF.

The CDR3 reads CASSPGVAGASGANVLTF. The CDR3 DNA is TGCGCCAGCAGCCCTGGGGTAGCGGGGGCGTCTGGGGCCAACGTCCTGACTTTC. The V gene is TRBV4-3, the J gene TRBJ2-6; 9 bases match TRBD2. Germline V CDR1 and CDR2: LGHNA, YSLEER. Trimming took 4 bases from V and 1 from J; bases not matched to a gene: 8. The CDR3 is 18 amino acids.

The rearrangement uses TRBV6-6 and TRBJ2-6, with D possibly matching TRBD2 (6 bases). The CDR3 is made up of 16 amino acids. V was pared by 0 bases and J by 2 bases, with 8 bases between. CDR1 and CDR2 from the germline V gene are MNHNY and SVGAGI (reference sequence). CDR3 region: CASSYSRGAGANVLTF. Here the CDR3 DNA reads TGTGCCAGCAGTTACTCGCGGGGTGCTGGGGCCAACGTCCTGACTTTC.

The chain uses TRBV7-9 and TRBJ2-3; D might be TRBD2 (5 bases). Germline V gene data show CDR1 as SEHNR and CDR2 as FQNEAQ (reference sequence). The ends were cut back, 1 base at V and 3 bases at J, with 17 bases in the middle. This CDR3 contains 17 residues. CDR3 coding DNA: TGTGCCAGCAGCTTAGTTTTAACTCGGGGTGGGACAGATACGCAGTATTTT. It translates to CASSLVLTRGGTDTQYF.

The gene calls are TRBV18 and TRBJ1-1; perhaps TRBD1 as D (6 bases). V lost 6 bases, J lost 7 bases, and 15 bases lay in between. There are 13 residues in the CDR3. Germline V CDR1 and CDR2: KGHSH, LQKENI. The CDR3 coding sequence is TGTGCCAGCTCTGGAACAGGGATTGATGAAGCTTTCTTT. Its protein product is CASSGTGIDEAFF. The whole variable domain, filled in from reference TRBV18 and TRBJ1-1, reads NAGVMQNPRHLVRRRGQEARLRCSPMKGHSHVYWYRQLPEEGLKFMVYLQKENIIDESGMPKERFSAEFPKEGPSILRIQQVVRGDSAAYFCASSGTGIDEAFFGQGTRLTVV.

This sequence joins TRBV7-7 and TRBJ1-2; TRBD1 matches 10 bases. This CDR3 region has 15 residues. J was trimmed by 5 bases and V by 5 bases; bases with no gene match: 8. CDR1 SSHAT and CDR2 FNYEAQ come from the germline V gene (reference sequence). CDR3 nucleotides: TGTGCCAGCAGCCAAGGGACAGGGGAAAGGTATGGCTACACCTTC. It translates to CASSQGTGERYGYTF.

The rearrangement joins TRBV14 to TRBJ2-1, with TRBD1 matching 9 bases. The CDR3 totals 15 residues. Germline loops: CDR1 SGHDN, CDR2 FVKESK. V lost 2 bases and J lost 5; bases outside the gene matches: 4. The CDR3 DNA follows: TGTGCCAGCAGCCAACCCGGGACAGGGAACAATGAGCAGTTCTTC. It is translated as CASSQPGTGNNEQFF.

The chain combines TRBV10-3 with TRBJ1-6; 7 nucleotides align to TRBD1. The CDR3 loop spans 14 amino acids. CDR1 and CDR2 (germline): ENHRY, SYGVKD. V shed 5 bases, J shed 7 bases, and the junction held 5 bases outside the gene matches. CDR3: CAISQTGSNSPLHF. The CDR3 nucleotides are TGTGCCATCAGTCAGACAGGGTCAAATTCACCCCTCCACTTT.

The chain has TRBV7-3 and TRBJ2-1; 9 bases fit TRBD1. The CDR3 runs 15 residues. V dropped 1 base and J dropped 7; count of bases not matched to a gene: 5. In germline, CDR1 is SGHTA, CDR2 FQGTGA. Here the CDR3 DNA reads TGTGCCAGCAGCTTAATGGGACAGGGAGGGAATGAGCAGTTCTTC. As protein: CASSLMGQGGNEQFF.

The rearrangement joins TRBV7-2 to TRBJ2-1, with 10 bases that match TRBD2. The CDR3 is 15 residues long. V gave up 4 bases and J gave up 6 bases; unmatched junction bases: 6. CDR1 and CDR2 (germline): SGHTA, FQGNSA. The chain's CDR3 is CASSSTSGAVNEQFF. The CDR3 DNA reads TGTGCCAGCAGCTCCACTAGCGGGGCTGTCAATGAGCAGTTCTTC.

The chain recombines TRBV10-3 with TRBJ2-1; D remains ambiguous. The germline CDR1 and CDR2 sequences are ENHRY and SYGVKD. Deletions cut 1 base from V and 9 bases from J, with 7 bases between. The CDR3 runs to 12 residues. CDR3 DNA sequence: TGTGCCATCAGTGAGTTAACGGTTGAGCAGTTCTTC. Translated: CAISELTVEQFF.